Shown below are 26 T cell receptor beta chains from a single sample sequenced in a study of cytomegalovirus exposure and HLA in healthy donors. The PCR ran on 60 Vbeta and 13 Jbeta primers. Data came from immunoSEQ multiplex PCR; TCRdb stores just in-frame clones and leaves some out. Among about 130,000 clones, approximately 70% were seen once, and the ten largest hold about 3%. The sequencing input was PBMCs. Receptors originate from an older woman in good health and CMV-seropositive.

The gene calls are TRBV10-1 and TRBJ2-2, with 8 bases aligning to TRBD2. CDR3 length: 18 amino acids. The J segment lost 1 base and the V segment lost 3 bases, leaving 10 bases of the junction unmatched. The germline V gene encodes CDR1 WNHNN and CDR2 SYGVQD (reference sequence). DNA of the CDR3: TGCGCCAGCAGTGACCCCCCAGGGCTAGCGGGGAACACCGGGGAGCTGTTTTTT. Translation gives CASSDPPGLAGNTGELFF.

The V call is TRBV7-6, the J call TRBJ2-2, with D possibly being TRBD2 (5 bases). This CDR3 has 16 residues. V was cut by 4 bases and J by 6 bases, with 18 bases left in between. Looked up from germline, CDR1 is SGHVS and CDR2 is FNYEAQ. The CDR3 nucleotides are TGTGCCAGCAGCTCCCAGAGGCCTTCGGAGGCCGGGGAGCTGTTTTTT. It encodes CASSSQRPSEAGELFF. Full variable domain (missing parts from reference TRBV7-6 and TRBJ2-2): GAGVSQSPRYKVTKRGQDVALRCDPISGHVSLYWYRQALGQGPEFLTYFNYEAQQDKSGLPNDRFSAERPEGSISTLTIQRTEQRDSAMYRCASSSQRPSEAGELFFGEGSRLTVL.

The V gene is TRBV7-9, the J gene TRBJ2-7; possible D gene TRBD2, 6 bases. Germline V gene lookup returns CDR1 SEHNR and CDR2 FQNEAQ (reference sequence). The CDR3 contains 14 residues. The ends were cut back, 4 bases at V and 2 bases at J, with 12 bases in the middle. CDR3 sequence reads: CASSSPGTPYEQYF. In nucleotides, the CDR3 is TGTGCCAGCAGCTCCCCCGGGACTCCCTACGAGCAGTACTTC.

V usage is TRBV27 and J usage is TRBJ1-1, with D tentatively TRBD1 (6 bases). The CDR3 has 13 amino acids. Germline loops: CDR1 MNHEY, CDR2 SMNVEV (reference sequence). The ends were cut back, 5 bases at V and 5 bases at J, with 12 bases in the middle. The CDR3 region is CASSPGAGTEAFF. The CDR3 DNA sequence: TGTGCCAGCAGTCCAGGGGCTGGAACTGAAGCTTTCTTT.

The V and J genes are TRBV7-7 and TRBJ2-7; maybe TRBD1 (6 bases). Germline CDR1 is SSHAT and CDR2 is FNYEAQ (reference sequence). The CDR3 is made up of 16 amino acids. Trimming cost V 5 bases and J 4 bases, with 21 bases left between them. The CDR3 loop is CASSPGTGQGWYEQYF. The CDR3 nucleotides read TGTGCCAGCAGCCCCGGGACCGGGCAGGGGTGGTACGAGCAGTACTTC.

This clone was observed a handful of times. This sequence joins TRBV9 and TRBJ1-2; the match to TRBD1 covers 7 bases. J lost 0 bases, V lost 0 bases, and 5 bases had no gene match. Germline values: CDR1 SGDLS, CDR2 YYNGEE. The CDR3 has 16 residues. The CDR3 loop is CASSVEGRGANYGYTF. The CDR3 DNA reads TGTGCCAGCAGCGTAGAGGGCAGGGGGGCTAACTATGGCTACACCTTC. The full variable domain, completed using reference TRBV9 and TRBJ1-2, is DSGVTQTPKHLITATGQRVTLRCSPRSGDLSVYWYQQSLDQGLQFLIQYYNGEERAKGNILERFSAQQFPDLHSELNLSSLELGDSALYFCASSVEGRGANYGYTFGSGTRLTVV.

J is TRBJ2-7 and V is TRBV10-2, with 7 bases fitting TRBD1. CDR3 length: 15 amino acids. From germline, CDR1 is WSHSY and CDR2 SAAADI. The V and J ends lost 6 bases and 1 base, in that order; junction bases with no gene match: 9. The CDR3 sequence is CASRLQGTTSYEQYF. CDR3 DNA: TGCGCCAGCAGGCTACAGGGGACCACGTCCTACGAGCAGTACTTC.

This chain joins TRBV27 and TRBJ2-7; weak D call: TRBD1 (6 bases). The V gene's germline CDR1 is MNHEY and CDR2 SMNVEV (reference sequence). This CDR3 has 15 residues. V was cut by 0 bases and J by 5 bases, with 14 bases left in between. As DNA, the CDR3 is TGTGCCAGCAGTTTATCGCAGGGGAATTCAAACGAGCAGTACTTC. This gives the protein CASSLSQGNSNEQYF.

This CDR3 reads CASSLQTETYEQYF. The DNA for the CDR3 is TGTGCCAGCAGCCTCCAGACAGAAACCTACGAGCAGTACTTC. V is TRBV6-5 and J is TRBJ2-7, with D perhaps matching TRBD1 (5 bases). The CDR3 is made up of 14 amino acids. Per the germline V gene, CDR1 is MNHEY and CDR2 is SVGAGI. The V end lost 6 bases, the J end lost 2 bases, and 14 bases lay between the germline ends.

The rearrangement links TRBV15 to TRBJ2-5; 7 bases are shared with TRBD2. The CDR3 loop spans 15 amino acids. The ends lost 3 bases at V and 4 bases at J; junction bases unmatched: 8. Germline V gene lookup returns CDR1 LNHNV and CDR2 YYDKDF (reference sequence). In DNA form, the CDR3 reads TGTGCCACCAGCAGGCGGGGGACCCCGGGAGAGACCCAGTACTTC. Amino acids: CATSRRGTPGETQYF.

This rearrangement joins TRBV27 to TRBJ2-7; TRBD2 might be the D (5 bases). The CDR3 length is 15 residues. V lost 4 bases and J 0 bases, leaving 13 bases between the germline ends. In germline, CDR1 is MNHEY, CDR2 SMNVEV (reference sequence). The CDR3 sequence is CASSSPAAGSYEQYF. The CDR3 DNA sequence: TGTGCCAGCAGTTCCCCGGCGGCGGGCTCCTACGAGCAGTACTTC.

This clone showed up just a few times. This sequence joins TRBV29-1 and TRBJ1-2; the match to TRBD1 covers 9 bases. This CDR3 is 12 amino acids long. The germline V gene has CDR1 SQVTM and CDR2 ANQGSEA. The V and J ends lost 3 bases and 8 bases, in that order; junction bases with no gene match: 4. The CDR3 loop reads CSVEGTGSGYTF. As DNA, the CDR3 is TGCAGCGTTGAGGGGACAGGGAGCGGCTACACCTTC.

The CDR3 sequence is CASGPGFWDEQFF. As DNA, the CDR3 is TGTGCTAGTGGTCCAGGATTTTGGGATGAGCAGTTCTTC. The chain combines TRBV12-5 with TRBJ2-1; no firm D call. The V and J ends lost 5 bases and 8 bases respectively, with 13 bases between them. This CDR3 has 13 amino acids. The germline gives CDR1 LGHNT, CDR2 FRNRAP.

J is TRBJ2-7 and V is TRBV19; D possibly corresponds to TRBD1 (6 bases). CDR1 and CDR2 (germline): LNHDA, SQIVND (reference sequence). V lost 6 bases and J lost 0, with 21 bases in between. CDR3 length: 17 residues. CDR3 loop: CASSPEGTGPSSYEQYF. The DNA for the CDR3 is TGTGCCAGTAGCCCCGAGGGAACAGGGCCCTCCTCCTACGAGCAGTACTTC.

This clone was seen just once. CDR3 sequence: CADGGGPQETQYF. The CDR3 nucleotides read TGTGCCGATGGGGGGGGGCCCCAAGAGACCCAGTACTTC. The genes are TRBV2 and TRBJ2-5; TRBD2 is a possible D gene (7 bases). The CDR3 length is 13 residues. CDR1 is SNHLY and CDR2 is FYNNEI in the germline V gene. V dropped 11 bases and J dropped 1 base, with 14 bases sitting between them. The full variable domain, completed using reference TRBV2 and TRBJ2-5, is EPEVTQTPSHQVTQMGQEVILRCVPISNHLYFYWYRQILGQKVEFLVSFYNNEISEKSEIFDDQFSVERPDGSNFTLKIRSTKLEDSAMYFCADGGGPQETQYFGPGTRLLVL.

This clone was picked up a small number of times. The rearrangement joins TRBV29-1 to TRBJ2-5; 8 nucleotides agree with TRBD1. CDR3 length equals 12 residues. Losses at the gene ends were 5 bases for V and 6 bases for J; bases not matched to a gene: 5. Per the germline V gene, CDR1 is SQVTM and CDR2 is ANQGSEA. CDR3 sequence (DNA): TGCAGCGTTCGGACAGGGAAACAGACCCAGTACTTC. The encoded protein is CSVRTGKQTQYF.

The chain employs TRBV5-1 and TRBJ1-1, with a tentative D call TRBD1 (5 bases). CDR1 and CDR2 from the germline V gene are SGHRS and YFSETQ. The CDR3 is made up of 13 amino acids. V was shortened by 0 bases and J by 6 bases, with 9 bases between the two germline ends. CDR3 bases: TGCGCCAGCAGCTTGGTGGGGGGGGCTGAAGCTTTCTTT. Protein product: CASSLVGGAEAFF.

The chain links TRBV5-6 to TRBJ2-1; 10 nucleotides line up with TRBD2. After removal of 0 bases from V and 4 bases from J, the junction contained 4 bases not matched to a gene. Germline V lookup: CDR1 SGHDT, CDR2 YYEEEE. The CDR3 runs to 16 residues. CDR3 sequence: CASSLAAGGPYNEQFF. CDR3 sequence (DNA): TGTGCCAGCAGCTTGGCAGCGGGGGGGCCGTACAATGAGCAGTTCTTC.

This clone has a single count. The rearrangement joins TRBV10-3 to TRBJ1-2; tentatively, D is TRBD1 (6 bases). There are 16 residues in the CDR3. V lost 0 bases and J 4 bases, leaving 15 bases between the germline ends. CDR1 and CDR2 from the germline V gene are ENHRY and SYGVKD. CDR3 coding DNA: TGTGCCATCAGTGAGTCGACGGGGGGCTTTCCCTATGGCTACACCTTC. It codes for CAISESTGGFPYGYTF.

The chain carries TRBV5-1 and TRBJ1-1, with TRBD1 matching 7 bases. The CDR3 runs to 14 residues. In germline, CDR1 is SGHRS, CDR2 YFSETQ. J was trimmed by 3 bases and V by 5 bases; bases with no gene match: 7. The CDR3 region has the DNA TGCGCCAGCAGAACGGGACAGCGGGACACTGAAGCTTTCTTT. Translation gives CASRTGQRDTEAFF. Full variable domain (rest looked up from reference TRBV5-1 and TRBJ1-1): KAGVTQTPRYLIKTRGQQVTLSCSPISGHRSVSWYQQTPGQGLQFLFEYFSETQRNKGNFPGRFSGRQFSNSRSEMNVSTLELGDSALYLCASRTGQRDTEAFFGQGTRLTVV.

This clone was counted a few times. The genes are TRBV28 and TRBJ1-5, with TRBD1 matching 7 bases. This CDR3 has 17 amino acids. CDR1 is MDHEN and CDR2 is SYDVKM in the germline V gene. The J segment lost 1 base and the V segment lost 5 bases, leaving 11 bases of the junction unmatched. The chain's CDR3 is CASSPVTGIGSNQPQHF. CDR3 bases: TGTGCCAGCAGTCCTGTGACAGGGATAGGCAGCAATCAGCCCCAGCATTTT.

The chain recombines TRBV4-1 with TRBJ2-3; 11 bases agree with TRBD2. The J segment lost 3 bases and the V segment lost 4 bases, leaving 3 bases of the junction unmatched. The CDR3 runs to 15 residues. The germline V gene has CDR1 MGHRA and CDR2 YSYEKL. This CDR3 reads CASSLSGGETDTQYF. As DNA, the CDR3 is TGCGCCAGCAGCCTTAGCGGGGGGGAAACAGATACGCAGTATTTT.

This clone has only a few counts. The rearrangement joins TRBV6-5 to TRBJ1-2; TRBD1 matches 7 bases. CDR1 is MNHEY, CDR2 SVGAGI, per germline. The trim removed 2 bases at V and 2 bases at J, leaving 8 bases unmatched. The CDR3 has 16 residues. CDR3 loop: CASSYRRTGGNYGYTF. CDR3 sequence (DNA): TGTGCCAGCAGTTACCGACGGACAGGCGGAAACTATGGCTACACCTTC.

This chain links TRBV5-1 with TRBJ2-5; D gene uncertain. CDR1 and CDR2 (germline): SGHRS, YFSETQ. This CDR3 region has 14 residues. Trimming removed 4 bases at V and 5 bases at J, with 15 bases between. CDR3 sequence reads: CASSIDLLSETQYF. In nucleotides, the CDR3 is TGCGCCAGCAGCATTGACTTGCTATCGGAGACCCAGTACTTC.

This clone appeared a few times. The V gene is TRBV6-1, the J gene TRBJ2-4; D call uncertain. This CDR3 has 16 amino acids. Germline V gene data show CDR1 as MNHNS and CDR2 as SASEGT. Trimming left V 1 base short and J 0 bases short, with 10 bases between. The CDR3 region has the DNA TGTGCCAGCAGTGAAGATGTAGGAGAAGCCAAAAACATTCAGTACTTC. It translates to CASSEDVGEAKNIQYF.

Points on this clone: The junction differs from germline at one of its ends, possibly a read error. The chain links TRBV7-7 to TRBJ2-5; perhaps TRBD1 as D (6 bases). CDR1 SSHAT and CDR2 FNYEAQ come from the germline V gene (reference sequence). The CDR3 spans 13 residues. CDR3 DNA sequence: TGTGCCAGCAGCACCGGACAGAGGGAGACCCGGTACTTC. It specifies CASSTGQRETRYF.